The 4 T cell receptor beta chains reported below all come from one sample, sequenced in a study of STAT5B mutations in CD4+ large granular lymphocyte leukemia. The method was immunoSEQ multiplex PCR; TCRdb's version includes in-frame clones alone and lacks a portion of them. The sample lists tens of thousands of clones; roughly four fifths were seen once. Sequencing was carried out using CD4+ T cells from blood buffy coats. These receptors all come from a human donor in good health.

The chain carries TRBV19 and TRBJ1-2; 7 positions agree with TRBD1. CDR1 is LNHDA and CDR2 is SQIVND in the germline V gene (reference sequence). The CDR3 is 16 amino acids. V lost 4 bases to trimming and J lost 8 bases; unmatched junction nucleotides: 16. The CDR3 here is CASSSGDSRTSGGYTF. DNA of the CDR3: TGTGCCAGTAGTAGTGGGGACAGTAGAACTTCGGGCGGCTACACCTTC.

This clone has only one observation. This chain links TRBV5-1 with TRBJ2-1, with 14 bases lining up with TRBD2. V was pared by 0 bases and J by 1 base, with 6 bases of the junction left unmatched. Germline CDR1 SGHRS, CDR2 YFSETQ. The length of the CDR3 is 19 residues. The CDR3 DNA reads TGCGCCAGCAGCTTGGTGGGACTAGCGGGAGCGGGGTCCTACAATGAGCAGTTCTTC. Protein: CASSLVGLAGAGSYNEQFF.

The V gene is TRBV7-9, the J gene TRBJ2-7; 9 bases are a match to TRBD1. With 5 bases clipped from V and 3 bases from J, the junction kept 8 bases outside the gene matches. CDR3 size: 15 residues. Germline CDR1 and CDR2: SEHNR and FQNEAQ (reference sequence). CDR3 in DNA: TGTGCCAGCAGCCCGGACAGGGGTTCCCTCTACGAGCAGTACTTC. This gives the protein CASSPDRGSLYEQYF.

The J gene is TRBJ1-6, the V gene TRBV11-3; D is perhaps TRBD1 (5 bases). The CDR3 sequence is 15 residues long. V was trimmed by 2 bases and J by 7 bases, leaving 12 bases between them. Germline V gene lookup returns CDR1 SGHNT and CDR2 YENEEA. CDR3 protein: CASSLQGIRNSPLHF. In DNA form, the CDR3 reads TGTGCCAGCAGCTTACAGGGAATAAGGAATTCACCCCTCCACTTT.